This T cell receptor beta chain was documented in a study of identical twins. This clonotype was found many times. TCRdb re-derived calls from the 5' RACE reads in MiXCR, one entry per CDR3 protein. Of under 400,000 distinct CDR3 sequences listed, approximately 8.8% are singletons. CDR1 is MNHEY, CDR2 SVGAGI, per germline. This CDR3 contains 13 residues. With 4 bases removed from V and 4 bases from J, the gap between germline ends came to 10 bases. The TCR sequence derives from a woman aged 50 to 65 in good health. The chain has TRBV6-5 and TRBJ2-5; D not resolved. The sample taken for sequencing was naive T cells sorted from blood. The CDR3 DNA follows: TGTGCCAGCAGTTTTTTGGCGGTAGAGACCCAGTACTTC. Protein: CASSFLAVETQYF.